A single sample is the source of the 24 T cell receptor beta chains below, sequenced in a study of siplizumab effects on memory and regulatory T cells. Produced via immunoSEQ multiplex PCR; TCRdb's table is partial and in-frame only. The profile covers tens of thousands of clones, with more than 80% appearing a single time and 25% to 35% taken by the ten largest. The sample consisted of CD8+ T cells sorted from blood. These receptors all come from a human donor in good health.

The J gene is TRBJ2-1, the V gene TRBV6-6; D call uncertain. The V gene's germline CDR1 is MNHNY and CDR2 SVGAGI (reference sequence). The CDR3 has 14 amino acids. Trimming shortened V by 6 bases and J by 10 bases, and 19 bases separated the two germline ends. The CDR3 loop reads CASSLPGLTREQFF. CDR3 coding DNA: TGTGCCAGCAGCCTACCGGGCCTTACCAGGGAGCAGTTCTTC.

The chain combines TRBV27 with TRBJ1-1, with 7 bases aligning to TRBD1. The germline V gene encodes CDR1 MNHEY and CDR2 SMNVEV (reference sequence). CDR3 length: 15 amino acids. V shed 4 bases and J 1 base; nucleotides not matched to a gene: 6. DNA of the CDR3: TGTGCCAGCAGTTCCCTAGACAGGGCGAACACTGAAGCTTTCTTT. The encoded protein is CASSSLDRANTEAFF.

The chain combines TRBV6-5 with TRBJ1-5; D gene unclear. V lost 6 bases, J lost 4 bases, and 13 bases lay in between. CDR1 is MNHEY and CDR2 is SVGAGI in the germline V gene. CDR3 length: 14 residues. This CDR3 reads CASSLGSPNQPQHF. The CDR3 nucleotides read TGTGCCAGCAGCCTCGGGTCACCAAATCAGCCCCAGCATTTT.

The chain employs TRBV1 and TRBJ2-7; TRBD2, the table's D call, was not compared with the DNA. TRBV1 is assigned pseudogene status. CDR3 size: 14 residues. CDR3 nucleotide sequence: TGCACCAGCAGCCCCCGGACTGGGACCTACGAGCAGTACTTC. It encodes CTSSPRTGTYEQYF.

This clone was seen once. The CDR3 bases are TGTGCCAGCAGCTTGGGACTAGCGGGAGGCTATGCGGCATACGAGCAGTACTTC. Amino acid sequence: CASSLGLAGGYAAYEQYF. The V gene is TRBV7-2, the J gene TRBJ2-7; 15 nucleotides agree with TRBD2. The CDR3 totals 18 residues. Germline CDR1 SGHTA, CDR2 FQGNSA. With V trimmed by 3 bases and J by 4 bases, 10 bases remained unmatched.

For this clone: Relative to the germline gene, one junction end is altered; a read error may explain this. The chain uses TRBV6-6 and TRBJ1-1; a possible D gene is TRBD1 (6 bases). The CDR3 has 15 residues. Germline loops: CDR1 MNHNY, CDR2 SVGAGI (reference sequence). In DNA form, the CDR3 reads TGTGCCAGCAGTCACTCTACAGGGTTGAACACTGAAGCTTTCTTT. Translation: CASSHSTGLNTEAFF.

The chain recombines TRBV11-2 with TRBJ2-5; D unclear. CDR3 length equals 15 residues. V was shortened by 5 bases and J by 5 bases, with 18 bases between the two germline ends. Germline CDR1 is SGHAT and CDR2 is FQNNGV. This chain's CDR3 is CASSTPFGVGETQYF. In DNA form, the CDR3 reads TGTGCCAGCAGCACGCCCTTTGGGGTGGGGGAGACCCAGTACTTC.

The chain employs TRBV19 and TRBJ2-7; 8 positions match TRBD1. V shed 3 bases and J 7 bases; nucleotides not matched to a gene: 11. The CDR3 runs to 15 residues. Germline V lookup: CDR1 LNHDA, CDR2 SQIVND (reference sequence). In DNA, the CDR3 is TGTGCCAGTAGTATGCAGGGGGCGGTTACAGGAGAGCAGTACTTC. This encodes CASSMQGAVTGEQYF.

This chain uses TRBV7-9 with TRBJ2-7, with 7 positions matching TRBD1. Trimming removed 6 bases from V and 1 base from J; junction bases left unmatched: 6. The V gene's germline CDR1 is SEHNR and CDR2 FQNEAQ (reference sequence). The CDR3 runs 14 residues. This chain's CDR3 is CASRPGTVSYEQYF. In DNA form, the CDR3 reads TGTGCCAGCAGACCCGGGACAGTATCCTACGAGCAGTACTTC.

This rearrangement joins TRBV6-5 to TRBJ1-1; TRBD1 might be the D (5 bases). Germline V lookup: CDR1 MNHEY, CDR2 SVGAGI. Trimming removed 2 bases from V and 2 bases from J, with 9 bases in between. This CDR3 comprises 14 residues. The CDR3 loop is CASSYRDGNTEAFF. The CDR3 DNA sequence: TGTGCCAGCAGTTACCGGGACGGTAACACTGAAGCTTTCTTT.

The V gene is TRBV15, the J gene TRBJ1-2; possibly TRBD1 for D (5 bases). The CDR3 length is 15 residues. Germline-derived CDR1 and CDR2 are LNHNV and YYDKDF (reference sequence). Trimming removed 0 bases at V and 0 bases at J, with 8 bases between. CDR3 coding DNA: TGTGCCACCAGCAGAGATCCAGGGACTAACTATGGCTACACCTTC. It yields the protein CATSRDPGTNYGYTF.

The chain uses TRBV6-1 and TRBJ1-5; the match to TRBD1 covers 7 bases. The junction had 7 bases not matched to a gene; V was cut back by 2 bases and J by 0 bases. This CDR3 contains 17 residues. Germline V lookup: CDR1 MNHNS, CDR2 SASEGT. The CDR3: CASSELGQDHSNQPQHF. The CDR3 coding sequence is TGTGCCAGCAGTGAACTAGGACAGGATCATAGCAATCAGCCCCAGCATTTT.

The CDR3 is CASSPLGGPETQYF. The CDR3 coding sequence is TGTGCCAGCAGCCCCCTGGGGGGTCCAGAGACCCAGTACTTC. This sequence joins TRBV9 and TRBJ2-5, with D perhaps matching TRBD2 (6 bases). The length of the CDR3 is 14 residues. Germline CDR1 reads SGDLS; CDR2 reads YYNGEE. The V and J ends lost 4 bases and 4 bases respectively, with 14 bases between them.

The chain couples TRBV29-1 to TRBJ1-2, with 9 bases matching TRBD1. This CDR3 is built from 12 residues. Per the germline V gene, CDR1 is SQVTM and CDR2 is ANQGSEA. V lost 7 bases to trimming and J lost 5 bases; unmatched junction nucleotides: 5. The CDR3 here is CSARTGAYGYTF. The CDR3 DNA reads TGCAGCGCTAGGACAGGGGCTTATGGCTACACCTTC. The full variable domain, completed using reference TRBV29-1 and TRBJ1-2, is SAVISQKPSRDICQRGTSLTIQCQVDSQVTMMFWYRQQPGQSLTLIATANQGSEATYESGFVIDKFPISRPNLTFSTLTVSNMSPEDSSIYLCSARTGAYGYTFGSGTRLTVV.

CDR3 nucleotides: TGTGCCAGCAGCCCTTGGACATCCCAAGACTATGGCTACACCTTC. Translating it yields CASSPWTSQDYGYTF. The chain links TRBV27 to TRBJ1-2, with D perhaps TRBD1 (5 bases). Germline-derived CDR1 and CDR2 are MNHEY and SMNVEV (reference sequence). Trimming stripped 6 bases from V and 3 bases from J, with 17 bases between. This CDR3 is 15 amino acids long.

In its sample, this clone was seen a few times. The chain couples TRBV7-6 to TRBJ1-6, with 7 bases lining up with TRBD1. V lost 2 bases, J lost 5 bases, and 6 bases stayed unmatched. The length of the CDR3 is 16 residues. CDR1 is SGHVS and CDR2 is FNYEAQ in the germline V gene. For the CDR3, the DNA is TGTGCCAGCAGCTTAAGGATTGGACAGGATAATTCACCCCTCCACTTT. Encoded protein: CASSLRIGQDNSPLHF.

V usage is TRBV12-5 and J usage is TRBJ2-7; D ambiguous. CDR1 and CDR2 (germline): LGHNT, FRNRAP. Trimming stripped 2 bases from V and 6 bases from J, with 8 bases between. The CDR3 loop spans 12 amino acids. The CDR3 loop reads CASGLIPSEQYF. CDR3 in DNA: TGTGCTAGTGGTTTGATCCCCAGCGAGCAGTACTTC.

The chain has TRBV4-1 and TRBJ2-7; TRBD2 aligns across 7 bases. Unmatched junction bases numbered 12, after V lost 6 bases and J lost 4 bases. CDR1 is MGHRA and CDR2 is YSYEKL in the germline V gene. The CDR3 contains 15 residues. For the CDR3, the DNA is TGCGCCAGCAGACCCTTGGCGGGAGCAGGGTACGAGCAGTACTTC. Translated: CASRPLAGAGYEQYF.

The chain links TRBV27 to TRBJ1-1; D possibly corresponds to TRBD1 (5 bases). CDR1 is MNHEY and CDR2 is SMNVEV in the germline V gene (reference sequence). The CDR3 loop spans 13 amino acids. V lost 0 bases, J lost 9 bases, and 11 bases lay in between. The CDR3 sequence is CASSLSRVTKAFF. The CDR3 DNA is TGTGCCAGCAGTTTATCCAGGGTGACTAAAGCTTTCTTT.

The CDR3 region has the DNA TGTGCCAGCAGCTCAGGGACAGGGGGCTATGAGCAGTTCTTC. Its protein product is CASSSGTGGYEQFF. V gene TRBV5-4 combines with J gene TRBJ2-1; 12 bases align to TRBD1. CDR1 SGHNT and CDR2 YYREEE come from the germline V gene (reference sequence). This CDR3 is built from 14 residues. V shed 3 bases, J shed 8 bases, and the junction held 3 bases outside the gene matches.

The rearrangement links TRBV7-9 to TRBJ2-5, with D perhaps matching TRBD1 or TRBD2 (5 bases each). The V gene's germline CDR1 is SEHNR and CDR2 FQNEAQ (reference sequence). Trimming left V 5 bases short and J 1 base short, with 14 bases between. The CDR3 has 15 amino acids. The CDR3 spells CASSVGPQLQETQYF. As DNA, the CDR3 is TGTGCCAGCAGCGTGGGACCGCAACTCCAAGAGACCCAGTACTTC.

V is TRBV4-1 and J is TRBJ2-7; D gene unclear. The CDR3 runs 15 residues. V shed 4 bases and J shed 5 bases, with 18 bases lying between them. Germline V gene lookup returns CDR1 MGHRA and CDR2 YSYEKL. The CDR3 loop reads CASSRSPTTLDEQYF. CDR3 DNA sequence: TGCGCCAGCAGCCGCTCCCCGACAACCCTTGACGAGCAGTACTTC.

The chain joins TRBV7-3 to TRBJ2-3; D could derive from TRBD1 or TRBD2 (6 bases each). The CDR3 length is 14 residues. V lost 1 base to trimming and J lost 6 bases, with 11 bases between them. The germline gives CDR1 SGHTA, CDR2 FQGTGA. This chain's CDR3 is CASSLNPGADTQYF. CDR3 nucleotides: TGTGCCAGCAGCTTAAATCCGGGGGCGGATACGCAGTATTTT.

The table lists this clone with a count of one. The chain joins TRBV7-2 to TRBJ1-1; weak D call: TRBD1 (5 bases). Germline CDR1 reads SGHTA; CDR2 reads FQGNSA. The CDR3 consists of 14 residues. Trimming shortened V by 4 bases and J by 0 bases, and 9 bases separated the two germline ends. CDR3 protein: CASSSGRMNTEAFF. The DNA for the CDR3 is TGTGCCAGCAGCTCAGGGCGGATGAACACTGAAGCTTTCTTT.